This T cell receptor beta chain was recovered during a study of glioma-infiltrating T cells after dendritic cell vaccination. Study at large: The vaccine used monocyte-derived dendritic cells pulsed overnight with autologous tumor lysate.

Produced via immunoSEQ multiplex PCR; TCRdb's table is partial and in-frame only. This sample has under 40,000 clones, with 85% to 95% found just once. CDR3 length equals 11 residues. Germline loops: CDR1 DFQATT, CDR2 SNEGSKA (reference sequence). Trimming stripped 6 bases from V and 0 bases from J, with 3 bases between. The TCR originated in a human donor with glioblastoma. This specimen was blood, taken before dendritic cell vaccination. The chain is built from TRBV20-1 and TRBJ2-1; D remains ambiguous. CDR3: CSASSYNEQFF. For the CDR3, the DNA is TGCAGTGCGAGCTCCTACAATGAGCAGTTCTTC.